The entry below describes one TCR beta chain. The sample originates from a study of naive and memory T cell subsets. After CD4 positive bead selection, the CD4-negative fraction gave CD8 T cells. Germline CDR1 and CDR2: SGHVS and FQNEAQ. The trim removed 2 bases at V and 0 bases at J, leaving 9 bases unmatched. CDR3 length equals 17 residues. The beta constant-region primer was an equimolar mix of two oligonucleotides covering TRBC1 and TRBC2. Nested alpha and beta constant-region primers with the SP2 primer drove four PCR rounds on ligated cDNA. The cDNA 3' end received a ligated single-stranded oligonucleotide carrying the SP2 primer and a 12-nucleotide UMI. TCRdb recomputed calls from the UMI-ligation and nested PCR reads with MiXCR, one row per CDR3 protein. The repertoire holds around 30,000 distinct CDR3 sequences, with 15% to 20% as singletons.

Sequencing used effector memory CD4+ T cells from blood. Subset meaning: effector memory, CD45RA- CD27-. The clonotype comes from a human donor in good health. The chain employs TRBV7-8 and TRBJ2-7, with 8 positions matching TRBD2. CDR3 DNA: TGTGCCAGCAGCTTACGGAGCGGGAGTGCCAGCTCCTACGAGCAGTACTTC. Protein sequence: CASSLRSGSASSYEQYF.